This T cell receptor beta chain was captured by sequencing in a study of control samples from healthy donors and cancer patients. Using immunoSEQ multiplex PCR, the repertoire was profiled, and TCRdb retains in-frame clones only, with some absent. The sample contains approximately 150,000 clones, under 95% of which appear only once. The V gene end was trimmed by 1 base and the J gene end by 4 bases; junction bases not matched to a gene: 0. Germline V lookup: CDR1 SGHRS, CDR2 YFSETQ. The CDR3 sequence is 14 residues long. The chain uses TRBV5-1 and TRBJ2-2, with 8 nucleotides matching TRBD1. Material for sequencing was blood. The TCR sequence derives from a woman aged 18-30 years in good health. DNA for the CDR3: TGCGCCAGCAGCTTGACAGGGGGCACCGGGGAGCTGTTTTTT. Translation gives CASSLTGGTGELFF. The variable domain in full, completed from reference TRBV5-1 and TRBJ2-2, reads KAGVTQTPRYLIKTRGQQVTLSCSPISGHRSVSWYQQTPGQGLQFLFEYFSETQRNKGNFPGRFSGRQFSNSRSEMNVSTLELGDSALYLCASSLTGGTGELFFGEGSRLTVL.